This T cell receptor beta chain was observed in a study of identifying expanded T cells in peripheral blood. Study-level points and caveats: Over two and four weeks, about 15 and 19 clones changed, versus roughly 1.2 between replicates. Variance in clone template counts between two-week samples significantly increased with total template count across all healthy donors.

V gave up 1 base and J gave up 4 bases; unmatched junction bases: 4. Germline values: CDR1 SGDLS, CDR2 YYNGEE. This CDR3 contains 14 residues. As for this clone: Its antigen is undetermined.

Assay: immunoSEQ multiplex PCR; the TCRdb copy retains only in-frame clones and omits some. This sample carries tens of thousands of clones, about 83% of them seen once, and the ten largest clones take around 20%. This TCR came from a person aged 18-70 years in good health. V usage is TRBV9 and J usage is TRBJ2-5; 7 positions agree with TRBD2. What was sequenced was blood. CDR3 sequence: CASSVLGGRETQYF. For the CDR3, the DNA is TGTGCCAGCAGCGTACTGGGAGGGAGAGAGACCCAGTACTTC.